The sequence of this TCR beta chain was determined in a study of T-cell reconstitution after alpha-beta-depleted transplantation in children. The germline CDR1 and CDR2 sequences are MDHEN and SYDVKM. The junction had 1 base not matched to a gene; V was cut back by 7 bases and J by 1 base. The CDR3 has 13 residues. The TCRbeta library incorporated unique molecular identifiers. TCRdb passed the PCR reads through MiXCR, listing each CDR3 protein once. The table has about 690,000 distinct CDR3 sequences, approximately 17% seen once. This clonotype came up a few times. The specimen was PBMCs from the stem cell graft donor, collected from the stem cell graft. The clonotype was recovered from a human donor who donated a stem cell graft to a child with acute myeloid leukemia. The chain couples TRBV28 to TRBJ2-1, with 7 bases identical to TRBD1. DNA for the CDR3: TGTGCCAGCATGACAGGGTCCTACAATGAGCAGTTCTTC. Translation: CASMTGSYNEQFF.